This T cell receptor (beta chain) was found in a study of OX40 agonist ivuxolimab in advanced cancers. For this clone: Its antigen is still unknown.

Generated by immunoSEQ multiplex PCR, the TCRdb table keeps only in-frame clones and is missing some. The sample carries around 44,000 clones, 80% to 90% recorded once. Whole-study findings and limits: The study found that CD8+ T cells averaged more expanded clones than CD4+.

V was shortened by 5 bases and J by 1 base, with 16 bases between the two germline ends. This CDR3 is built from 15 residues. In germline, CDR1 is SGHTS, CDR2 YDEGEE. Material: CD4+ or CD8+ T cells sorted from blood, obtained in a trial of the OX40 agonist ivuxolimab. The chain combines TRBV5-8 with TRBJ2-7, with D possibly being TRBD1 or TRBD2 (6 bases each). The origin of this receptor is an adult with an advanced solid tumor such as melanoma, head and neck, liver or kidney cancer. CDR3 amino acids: CASRRGGGRSYEQYF. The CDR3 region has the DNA TGTGCCAGCAGAAGAGGAGGGGGTCGTTCCTACGAGCAGTACTTC.